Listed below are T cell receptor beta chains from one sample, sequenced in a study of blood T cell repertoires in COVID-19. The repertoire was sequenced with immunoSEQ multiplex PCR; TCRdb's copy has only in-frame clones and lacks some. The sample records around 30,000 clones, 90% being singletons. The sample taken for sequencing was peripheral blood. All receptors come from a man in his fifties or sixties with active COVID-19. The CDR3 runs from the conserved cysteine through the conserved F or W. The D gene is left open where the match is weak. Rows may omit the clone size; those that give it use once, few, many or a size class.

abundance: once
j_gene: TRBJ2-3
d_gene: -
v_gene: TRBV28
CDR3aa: CASSSRDTQYF
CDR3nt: TGTGCCAGCAGTTCCCGAGATACGCAGTATTTT

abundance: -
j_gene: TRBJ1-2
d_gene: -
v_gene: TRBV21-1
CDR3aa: CASSNGAGYSSDGYTF
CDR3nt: TGTGCCAGCAGCAATGGGGCGGGATACTCTTCCGATGGCTACACCTTC

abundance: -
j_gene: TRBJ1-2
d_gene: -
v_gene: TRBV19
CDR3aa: CATTSGVVEVYGYTF
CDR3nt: TGTGCCACCACGTCAGGGGTGGTTGAGGTCTATGGCTACACCTTC

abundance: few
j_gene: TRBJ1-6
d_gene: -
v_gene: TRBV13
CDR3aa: CASSLGDSVSPLHF
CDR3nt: TGTGCCAGCAGCTTAGGAGACAGTGTTTCACCCCTCCACTTT

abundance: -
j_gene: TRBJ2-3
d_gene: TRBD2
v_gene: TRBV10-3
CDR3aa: CATLAGSTDTQYF
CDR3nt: TGTGCCACTCTAGCGGGGTCCACAGATACGCAGTATTTT

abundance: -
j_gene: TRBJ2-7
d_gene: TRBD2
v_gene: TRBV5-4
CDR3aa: CAAGRGTAGGLYEQYF
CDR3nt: TGTGCCGCCGGCAGGGGGACAGCGGGGGGGCTGTACGAGCAGTACTTC

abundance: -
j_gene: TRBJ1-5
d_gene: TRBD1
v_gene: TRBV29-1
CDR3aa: CSVRAGGHQPQHF
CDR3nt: TGCAGCGTTCGAGCAGGGGGCCATCAGCCCCAGCATTTT

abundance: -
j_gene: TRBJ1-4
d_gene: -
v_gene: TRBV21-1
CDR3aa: CASTLHPRQGKCEKLFF
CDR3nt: TGTGCCAGCACCCTTCATCCCCGACAGGGGAAATGCGAAAAACTGTTTTTT

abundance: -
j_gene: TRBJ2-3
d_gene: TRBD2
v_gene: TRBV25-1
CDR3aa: CASSQAGGHTDTQYF
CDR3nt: TGTGCCAGCAGCCAAGCGGGGGGCCACACAGATACGCAGTATTTT

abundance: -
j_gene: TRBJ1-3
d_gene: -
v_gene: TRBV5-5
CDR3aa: CASRRAAVTSGNTIYF
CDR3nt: TGTGCCAGCAGGAGGGCGGCGGTTACCTCTGGAAACACCATATATTTT

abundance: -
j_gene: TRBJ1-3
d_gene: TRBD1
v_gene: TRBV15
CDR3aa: CATSRGGQAGNTIYF
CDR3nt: TGTGCCACCAGCAGAGGGGGACAGGCGGGAAACACCATATATTTT

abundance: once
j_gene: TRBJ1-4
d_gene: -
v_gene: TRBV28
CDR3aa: CASSLSATGEKLFF
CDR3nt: TGTGCCAGCAGTTTATCAGCGACGGGTGAAAAACTGTTTTTT

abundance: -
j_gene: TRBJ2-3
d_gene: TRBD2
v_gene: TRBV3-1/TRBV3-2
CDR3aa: CASSQGLAGDTQYF
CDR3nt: TGTGCCAGCAGCCAAGGACTAGCGGGAGATACGCAGTATTTT

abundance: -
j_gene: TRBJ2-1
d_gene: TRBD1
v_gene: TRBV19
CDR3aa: CASSIQGAGNEQFF
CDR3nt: TGTGCCAGTAGTATCCAGGGGGCAGGGAATGAGCAGTTCTTC

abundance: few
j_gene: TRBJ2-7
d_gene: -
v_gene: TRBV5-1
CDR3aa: CASSLDLRTSYEQYF
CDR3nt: TGCGCCAGCAGCTTAGACCTGCGGACTTCCTACGAGCAGTACTTC

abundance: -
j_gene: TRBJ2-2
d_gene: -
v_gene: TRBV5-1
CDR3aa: CASSPGTLDGELFF
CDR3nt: TGCGCCAGCAGCCCCGGGACATTAGACGGGGAGCTGTTTTTT

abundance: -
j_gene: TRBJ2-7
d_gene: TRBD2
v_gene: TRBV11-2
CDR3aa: CASSTSGGTHEQYF
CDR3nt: TGTGCCAGCAGTACTAGCGGGGGGACCCACGAGCAGTACTTC

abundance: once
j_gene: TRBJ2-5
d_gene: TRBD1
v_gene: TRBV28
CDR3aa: CASSSPTGGQQETQYF
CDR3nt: TGTGCCAGCAGTTCCCCGACAGGGGGCCAACAAGAGACCCAGTACTTC

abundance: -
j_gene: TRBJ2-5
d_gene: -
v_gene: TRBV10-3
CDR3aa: CAINRGRGETQYF
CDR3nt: TGTGCCATCAATAGGGGCAGGGGAGAGACCCAGTACTTC

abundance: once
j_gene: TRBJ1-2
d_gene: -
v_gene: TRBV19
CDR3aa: CARLAVGYTF
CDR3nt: TGTGCCAGACTCGCCGTTGGCTACACCTTC

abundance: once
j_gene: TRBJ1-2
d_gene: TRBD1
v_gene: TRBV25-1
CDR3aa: CASSEYRTGGVQSYGYTF
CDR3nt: TGTGCCAGCAGTGAATATAGGACAGGGGGTGTTCAGAGCTATGGCTACACCTTC

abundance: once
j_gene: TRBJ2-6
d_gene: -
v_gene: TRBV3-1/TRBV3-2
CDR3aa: CASSLAGQSSGANVLTF
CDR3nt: TGTGCCAGCAGCCTTGCAGGGCAGAGCTCTGGGGCCAACGTCCTGACTTTC

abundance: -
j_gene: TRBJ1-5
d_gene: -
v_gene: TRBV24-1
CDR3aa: CATSDSTRGGRNQPQHF
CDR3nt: TGTGCCACCAGTGATTCAACCCGTGGCGGGCGCAATCAGCCCCAGCATTTT

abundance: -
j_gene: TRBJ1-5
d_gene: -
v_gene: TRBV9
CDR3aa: CASSVPGHLNQPQHF
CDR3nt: TGTGCCAGCAGCGTGCCGGGACACTTAAATCAGCCCCAGCATTTT

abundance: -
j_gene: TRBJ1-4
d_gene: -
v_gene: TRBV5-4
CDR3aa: CASSTKTGLNEKLFF
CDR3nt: TGTGCCAGCAGCACAAAGACAGGCCTTAATGAAAAACTGTTTTTT

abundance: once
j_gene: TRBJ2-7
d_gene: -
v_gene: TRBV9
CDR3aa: CASSVGIDSTYEQYF
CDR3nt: TGTGCCAGCAGCGTAGGAATTGACTCGACCTACGAGCAGTACTTC

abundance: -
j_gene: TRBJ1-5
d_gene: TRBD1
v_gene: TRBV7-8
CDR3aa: CASSRDRGHQPQHF
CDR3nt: TGTGCCAGCAGCCGGGACAGGGGGCATCAGCCCCAGCATTTT

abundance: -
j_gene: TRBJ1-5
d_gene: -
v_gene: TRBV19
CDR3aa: CASSIDQIQPQHF
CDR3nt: TGTGCCAGTAGTATAGATCAAATTCAGCCCCAGCATTTT

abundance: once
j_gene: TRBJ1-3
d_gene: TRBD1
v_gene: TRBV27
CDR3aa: CASSPRTGRDTIYF
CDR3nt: TGTGCCAGCAGCCCGCGGACAGGTAGAGACACCATATATTTT

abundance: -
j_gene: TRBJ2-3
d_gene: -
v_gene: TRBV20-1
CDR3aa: CSASPADTQYF
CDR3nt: TGCAGTGCTTCTCCGGCAGATACGCAGTATTTT

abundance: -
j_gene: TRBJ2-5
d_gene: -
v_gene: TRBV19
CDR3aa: CASSQARGETQYF
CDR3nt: TGTGCCAGTAGCCAGGCCAGGGGAGAGACCCAGTACTTC

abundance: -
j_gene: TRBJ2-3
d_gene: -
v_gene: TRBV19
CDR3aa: CASSGGGSTDTQYF
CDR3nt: TGTGCCAGTAGTGGCGGGGGCAGCACAGATACGCAGTATTTT

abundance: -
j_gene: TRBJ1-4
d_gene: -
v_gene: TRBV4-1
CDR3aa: CASGRLGTSEKLFF
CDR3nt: TGCGCCAGCGGGCGACTTGGGACTAGTGAAAAACTGTTTTTT

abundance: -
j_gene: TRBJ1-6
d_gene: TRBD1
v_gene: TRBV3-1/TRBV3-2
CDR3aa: CASSLGQGNSPLHF
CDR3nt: TGTGCCAGCAGCCTAGGACAGGGCAATTCACCCCTCCACTTT

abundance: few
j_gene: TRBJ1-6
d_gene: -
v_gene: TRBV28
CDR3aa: CASSFVGLSALHF
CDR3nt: TGTGCCAGCAGTTTCGTGGGGCTTTCGGCCCTCCACTTT

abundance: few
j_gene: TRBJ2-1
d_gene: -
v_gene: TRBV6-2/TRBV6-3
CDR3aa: CASSRPLADEQFF
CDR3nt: TGTGCCAGCAGTCGTCCACTAGCAGATGAGCAGTTCTTC

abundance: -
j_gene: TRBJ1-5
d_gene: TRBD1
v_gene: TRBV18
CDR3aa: CASSQGTGTGAGQPQHF
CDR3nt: TGTGCCAGCTCACAGGGAACCGGGACAGGGGCCGGGCAGCCCCAGCATTTT

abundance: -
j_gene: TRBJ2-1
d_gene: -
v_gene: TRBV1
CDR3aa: CTSSQGLAGGHNNEQFF
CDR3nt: TGCACCAGCAGCCAAGGGCTAGCGGGGGGGCACAACAATGAGCAGTTCTTC

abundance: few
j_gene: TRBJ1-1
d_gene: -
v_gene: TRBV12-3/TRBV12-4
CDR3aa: CASSLAWNTEAFF
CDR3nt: TGTGCCAGCAGCCTAGCTTGGAACACTGAAGCTTTCTTT

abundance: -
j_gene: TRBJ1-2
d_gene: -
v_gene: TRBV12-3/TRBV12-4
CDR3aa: CASSTSYYGYTF
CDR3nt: TGTGCCAGCAGCACGAGCTACTATGGCTACACCTTC

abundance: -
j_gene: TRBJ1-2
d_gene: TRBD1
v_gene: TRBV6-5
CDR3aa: CASSEGQGNGYTF
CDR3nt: TGTGCCAGCAGCGAGGGACAGGGGAATGGCTACACCTTC

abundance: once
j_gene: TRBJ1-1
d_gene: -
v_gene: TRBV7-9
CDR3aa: CASSLNTAHVEAFF
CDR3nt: TGTGCCAGCAGCTTAAATACAGCTCACGTTGAAGCTTTCTTT

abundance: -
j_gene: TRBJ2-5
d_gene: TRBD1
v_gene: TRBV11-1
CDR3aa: CASAKGQGQETQYF
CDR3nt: TGTGCCAGCGCTAAGGGACAGGGGCAAGAGACCCAGTACTTC

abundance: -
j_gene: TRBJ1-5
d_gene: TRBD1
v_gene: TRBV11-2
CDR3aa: CASSLEGAHQPQHF
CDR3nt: TGTGCCAGCAGCTTGGAGGGGGCCCATCAGCCCCAGCATTTT

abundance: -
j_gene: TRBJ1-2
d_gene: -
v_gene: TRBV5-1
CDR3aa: CASSPTGTPKDRGYTF
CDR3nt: TGCGCCAGCAGCCCAACCGGGACACCTAAGGATCGAGGCTACACCTTC

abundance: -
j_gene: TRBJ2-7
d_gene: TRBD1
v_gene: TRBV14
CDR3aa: CASSQTGGLVNEQYF
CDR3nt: TGTGCCAGCAGCCAGACAGGGGGCTTAGTAAACGAGCAGTACTTC

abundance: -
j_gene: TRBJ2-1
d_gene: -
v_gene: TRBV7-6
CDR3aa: CASSPPRTYNEQFF
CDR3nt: TGTGCCAGCAGCCCCCCCAGGACATACAATGAGCAGTTCTTC

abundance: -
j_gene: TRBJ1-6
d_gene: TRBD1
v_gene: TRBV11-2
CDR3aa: CASSSDRDSNSPLHF
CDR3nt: TGTGCCAGCAGCTCCGACCGGGACAGCAATTCACCCCTCCACTTT

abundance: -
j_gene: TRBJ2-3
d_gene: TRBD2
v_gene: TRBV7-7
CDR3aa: CASSPSGNTDTQYF
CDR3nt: TGTGCCAGCAGCCCCAGCGGGAACACAGATACGCAGTATTTT

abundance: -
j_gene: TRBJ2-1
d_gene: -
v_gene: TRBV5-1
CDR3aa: CASSLVAGAFNEQFF
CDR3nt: TGCGCCAGCAGCTTGGTCGCGGGGGCATTCAATGAGCAGTTCTTC

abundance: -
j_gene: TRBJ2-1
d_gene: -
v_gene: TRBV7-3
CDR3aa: CASSSSRHEQFF
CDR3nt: TGTGCCAGCAGCTCCTCTAGACATGAGCAGTTCTTC

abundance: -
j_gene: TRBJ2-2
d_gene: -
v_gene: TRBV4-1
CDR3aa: CASSQEPARANTGELFF
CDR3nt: TGCGCCAGCAGCCAAGAACCAGCCAGGGCGAACACCGGGGAGCTGTTTTTT

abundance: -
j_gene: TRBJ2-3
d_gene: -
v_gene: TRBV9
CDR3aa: CASSGYGAGAVGNTDTQYF
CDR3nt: TGTGCCAGCAGCGGTTATGGGGCAGGCGCCGTGGGTAACACAGATACGCAGTATTTT

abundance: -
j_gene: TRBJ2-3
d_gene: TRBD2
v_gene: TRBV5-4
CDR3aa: CATSLGLAGGDTQYF
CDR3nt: TGTGCCACCTCATTGGGACTAGCGGGGGGTGATACGCAGTATTTT

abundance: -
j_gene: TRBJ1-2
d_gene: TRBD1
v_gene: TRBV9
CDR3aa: CASSVVQGDGYTF
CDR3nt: TGTGCCAGCAGCGTAGTCCAGGGGGACGGCTACACCTTC

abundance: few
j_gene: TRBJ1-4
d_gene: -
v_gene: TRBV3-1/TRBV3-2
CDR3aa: CASSQGRANEKLFF
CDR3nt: TGTGCCAGCAGCCAAGGCAGGGCGAATGAAAAACTGTTTTTT